The T cell receptor (beta chain) under discussion was sequenced for a study of CD8+ T cells in alopecia areata (dated by TCRdb to 2017 to 2018). Context from the whole study: The study used high-throughput TCRbeta sequencing to examine T cell clonal expansion in alopecia areata, in both the C3H/HeJ mouse model and human patients. On the human side, TCRbeta sequencing was run on scalp tissue and on sorted CD4+ and CD8+ peripheral blood T cells from healthy controls and from alopecia areata patients with either patchy or totalis/universalis disease. TCRbeta CDR3 regions were amplified by immunoSEQ multiplex PCR with 35 Vbeta forward and 13 Jbeta reverse primers. Clonality in the scalp was compared among normal scalp (n=4), patchy alopecia areata scalp (n=8), and alopecia totalis/universalis scalp (n=8). The RNA source kit depended on sample type: the PAXgene miRNA kit for fixed scalp, the miRNeasy kit for PBMCs, and the RNeasy kit for mouse skin.

The receptor library was made with the immunoSEQ multiplex PCR assay. For TCR sequencing, RNA was extracted from every sample and reverse transcribed into cDNA to serve as template. First-strand cDNA was synthesized using SuperScript III with a 2:1 mix of oligo-dT and random hexamers. A synthetic immune receptor repertoire was used to assess amplification bias, and residual bias was removed computationally. The original methods were these. Raw reads were preprocessed for error removal, and CDR3 was defined according to IMGT conventions as running from the conserved cysteine to phenylalanine. To get clonality, Shannon entropy was normalized by log2 of the number of productive unique TCRs and the result was subtracted from 1. Whether scalp clones were CD4 or CD8 was inferred by matching scalp TCRbeta sequences against CD4 and CD8 repertoires sorted from blood. TCRdb limited this immuneACCESS table to in-frame rearrangements with V and J called. A share of clones is missing; checked studies link under half to unresolved V genes, and the rest is unexplained. V and J calls and clone size come straight from that table; D and trimming were deduced from the DNA. The sample table shows more than 90,000 clones, and about 60% are seen once. Jointly, the top ten make up about 3% of the sample.

What the research found in general, with its limitations: Shared TCR sequences between patients were less evident than in mice, which may be partly attributable to HLA diversity in the patient population. Scalp TCR repertoire analysis is complicated because resident alphabeta T cells in normal human skin are also sequenced, whereas mouse skin is dominated by gammadelta T cells. Lesional scalp, especially in alopecia totalis/universalis, showed higher clonality and more expanded CD8+ clones than normal scalp, suggesting antigenic drive.

Including the terminal cysteine and phenylalanine, the CDR3 comprises 14 residues. Of all the DNA, just the CDR3 is kept, 42 bases in frame from base 1. Deletion took 0 bases off V and 4 bases off J, with a span of 10 bases between the germline ends. From a lookup of the germline V gene, CDR1 and CDR2 are SGHDT and YYEEEE. PBMCs were isolated by density centrifugation and stained for CD3, CD4 and CD8, and CD4+ and CD8+ T cells were sorted on a FACSAria. Unaffected controls provided scalp biopsies and blood samples. This clone was seen only a few times. Its specific antigen is unknown. The input lacks base qualities; no much larger clone sits a single base away.

The chain links TRBV5-6 with TRBJ1-1; D gene: possibly TRBD1, on 5 matching bases. The source of this sequence is a human donor in good health. The sample was CD4+ T cells sorted from blood. The DNA sequence follows: TGTGCCAGCAGCTTGGTTTGGGGGAGCACTGAAGCTTTCTTT. Translation gives CASSLVWGSTEAFF.